The 29 T cell receptor beta chains listed next were all sequenced from one sample in a study of blood T cell repertoires in COVID-19. Generated by immunoSEQ multiplex PCR, the TCRdb table keeps only in-frame clones and is missing some. The sample carries around 70,000 clones, 70% to 80% recorded once. Sequencing was performed on peripheral blood. The receptors derive from a man in his 70s with acute or convalescent COVID-19.

This clone was found a few times. The chain is built from TRBV7-8 and TRBJ2-7; no clear D gene. This CDR3 is built from 14 residues. The germline gives CDR1 SGHVS, CDR2 FQNEAQ. Deletions cut 2 bases from V and 0 bases from J, with 8 bases between. The CDR3 sequence: CASSLQVYSYEQYF. The DNA of the CDR3 is TGTGCCAGCAGCTTACAGGTTTACTCCTACGAGCAGTACTTC.

The rearrangement uses TRBV4-1 and TRBJ2-7; 9 nucleotides match TRBD1. Germline values: CDR1 MGHRA, CDR2 YSYEKL. With V trimmed by 0 bases and J by 3 bases, 3 bases remained unmatched. The CDR3 sequence is 15 residues long. DNA of the CDR3: TGCGCCAGCAGCCAAGATGGGACAGGGATCTACGAGCAGTACTTC. Protein sequence: CASSQDGTGIYEQYF.

This rearrangement joins TRBV5-3 to TRBJ1-1, with D possibly being TRBD1 (5 bases). TRBV5-3 falls under the ORF class, with uncertain function. Trimming took 6 bases from V and 1 from J, leaving 16 bases between them. The CDR3 has 15 residues. The CDR3 spells CARTLGEGKNTEAFF. The CDR3 DNA sequence: TGTGCCAGAACCCTGGGGGAGGGGAAGAACACTGAAGCTTTCTTT.

The DNA of the CDR3 is TGTGCCAGTAGTAACGTCTATGGAAACACCATATATTTT. Its translation: CASSNVYGNTIYF. The rearrangement links TRBV19 to TRBJ1-3; D is uncertain. With 4 bases removed from V and 3 bases from J, the gap between germline ends came to 7 bases. CDR3 size: 13 residues. Germline-derived CDR1 and CDR2 are LNHDA and SQIVND (reference sequence). Using reference TRBV19 and TRBJ1-3 for the parts outside the CDR3, the full variable domain is DGGITQSPKYLFRKEGQNVTLSCEQNLNHDAMYWYRQDPGQGLRLIYYSQIVNDFQKGDIAEGYSVSREKKESFPLTVTSAQKNPTAFYLCASSNVYGNTIYFGEGSWLTVV.

The chain uses TRBV28 and TRBJ1-1, with D tentatively TRBD1 (6 bases). The CDR3 runs to 14 residues. CDR1 and CDR2 from the germline V gene are MDHEN and SYDVKM. The germline V and J ends were trimmed by 2 bases and 4 bases, with 11 bases remaining between them. For the CDR3, the DNA is TGTGCCAGCAGTTTAAGGGGGGGCCTCACTGAAGCTTTCTTT. It specifies CASSLRGGLTEAFF.

This sequence joins TRBV27 and TRBJ2-1; 9 bases agree with TRBD2. Germline loops: CDR1 MNHEY, CDR2 SMNVEV (reference sequence). With V trimmed by 7 bases and J by 4 bases, 5 bases remained unmatched. This CDR3 contains 14 residues. CDR3 bases: TGTGCCAGCAAGGGACTAGCACTGTACAATGAGCAGTTCTTC. It encodes CASKGLALYNEQFF.

CDR3 sequence: CASSDSQNQPQHF. The CDR3 DNA follows: TGTGCCAGCAGTGACAGCCAAAATCAGCCCCAGCATTTT. J is TRBJ1-5 and V is TRBV12-3 or TRBV12-4; a weak D match, TRBD1 (5 bases). The CDR3 is made up of 13 amino acids. Trimming left V 5 bases short and J 4 bases short, with 9 bases between.

The chain combines TRBV2 with TRBJ2-1; maybe TRBD1 (5 bases). The CDR3 spans 13 residues. CDR1 and CDR2 from the germline V gene are SNHLY and FYNNEI. V lost 8 bases to trimming and J lost 4 bases, with 12 bases between them. The CDR3 DNA is TGTGCCAGCCTGGGGCAGGGATACAATGAGCAGTTCTTC. It yields the protein CASLGQGYNEQFF.

The chain is built from TRBV2 and TRBJ1-2; the match to TRBD1 covers 10 bases. V was pared by 8 bases and J by 4 bases, with 7 bases of the junction left unmatched. The CDR3 extends over 14 amino acids. Germline CDR1 is SNHLY and CDR2 is FYNNEI. The CDR3 reads CASSPGQGTYGYTF. DNA of the CDR3: TGTGCCAGCTCTCCGGGACAGGGGACCTATGGCTACACCTTC.

The chain recombines TRBV11-2 with TRBJ2-1; 8 bases agree with TRBD2. The germline CDR1 and CDR2 sequences are SGHAT and FQNNGV. The CDR3 has 17 amino acids. Unmatched junction bases numbered 8, after V lost 0 bases and J lost 4 bases. The DNA of the CDR3 is TGTGCCAGCAGCTTAGATCGGCTTAGCGGGGTATACAATGAGCAGTTCTTC. Translated, it gives CASSLDRLSGVYNEQFF.

V and J are TRBV9 and TRBJ2-2, with D possibly matching TRBD2 (6 bases). V shed 4 bases and J shed 3 bases, with 13 bases lying between them. CDR1 is SGDLS, CDR2 YYNGEE, per germline. The CDR3 contains 15 residues. CDR3 DNA: TGTGCCAGCAGCACGCGGGACTTTTACACCGGGGAGCTGTTTTTT. Protein sequence: CASSTRDFYTGELFF.

V usage is TRBV9 and J usage is TRBJ2-5; 7 bases map to TRBD2. After removal of 4 bases from V and 5 bases from J, the junction contained 8 bases not matched to a gene. CDR1 and CDR2 (germline): SGDLS, YYNGEE. The CDR3 spans 14 residues. The DNA for the CDR3 is TGTGCCAGCAGCCCGGGACTACCCTGGGAGACCCAGTACTTC. This translates into CASSPGLPWETQYF.

V gene TRBV5-5 combines with J gene TRBJ2-1; D is perhaps TRBD2 (6 bases). This CDR3 spans 15 amino acids. The ends were cut back, 5 bases at V and 0 bases at J, with 12 bases in the middle. Germline loops: CDR1 SGHKS, CDR2 YYEKEE (reference sequence). The CDR3 loop reads CASSYDGSSYNEQFF. CDR3 nucleotides: TGTGCCAGCAGTTACGACGGGAGCTCCTACAATGAGCAGTTCTTC.

The table lists this clone with a few counts. The CDR3, as DNA: TGTGCCAGCATGGGGGGAGCAGGGACCGGGGAGCTGTTTTTT. Protein product: CASMGGAGTGELFF. The J gene is TRBJ2-2, the V gene TRBV6-5; possible D gene TRBD2, 6 bases. Deletions cut 7 bases from V and 5 bases from J, with 14 bases between. Per germline, CDR1 MNHEY and CDR2 SVGAGI. The CDR3 consists of 14 residues.

This clone was detected once. The genes are TRBV10-1 and TRBJ1-4; 7 positions match TRBD1. Germline V gene sequence: CDR1 WNHNN, CDR2 SYGVQD (reference sequence). V lost 2 bases and J lost 4; bases outside the gene matches: 10. The CDR3 has 17 residues. CDR3 nucleotides: TGCGCCAGCAGTGAGCCCATTCCAGGGGGACTTAATGAAAAACTGTTTTTT. As protein: CASSEPIPGGLNEKLFF.

This chain links TRBV7-9 with TRBJ1-5; D is possibly TRBD1 (6 bases). The ends were cut back, 1 base at V and 2 bases at J, with 9 bases in the middle. The CDR3 length is 15 residues. Per the germline V gene, CDR1 is SEHNR and CDR2 is FQNEAQ (reference sequence). Written as DNA, the CDR3 is TGTGCCAGCAGCTTAGGGACAGCTGGCAATCAGCCCCAGCATTTT. This codes for CASSLGTAGNQPQHF. The complete variable domain, with remaining parts taken from reference TRBV7-9 and TRBJ1-5, reads DTGVSQNPRHKITKRGQNVTFRCDPISEHNRLYWYRQTLGQGPEFLTYFQNEAQLEKSRLLSDRFSAERPKGSFSTLEIQRTEQGDSAMYLCASSLGTAGNQPQHFGDGTRLSIL.

The J gene is TRBJ2-6, the V gene TRBV9, with TRBD2 matching over 11 bases. The CDR3 is 22 amino acids. The germline V gene has CDR1 SGDLS and CDR2 YYNGEE. J gave up 0 bases and V 6 bases, and 20 bases lay outside the gene matches. The CDR3, as DNA: TGTGCCAGCACCCCTGCAGGACAGCTCTTAGCGGGAGGGTTCTCTGGGGCCAACGTCCTGACTTTC. It codes for CASTPAGQLLAGGFSGANVLTF.

The chain links TRBV19 to TRBJ1-1, with 10 bases that match TRBD1. Germline V lookup: CDR1 LNHDA, CDR2 SQIVND (reference sequence). V shed 3 bases, J shed 10 bases, and the junction held 8 bases outside the gene matches. CDR3 length equals 14 residues. Here the CDR3 reads CASSIPGTGVVAFF. The CDR3 bases are TGTGCCAGTAGTATCCCCGGGACAGGGGTTGTAGCTTTCTTT.

This clone was seen just once. Here the CDR3 reads CASSFGGRNEQFF. DNA of the CDR3: TGTGCCAGCAGTTTCGGAGGTAGGAATGAGCAGTTCTTC. This chain connects TRBV25-1 to TRBJ2-1; D may be TRBD2 (5 bases). This CDR3 spans 13 amino acids. V shed 5 bases and J shed 7 bases, with 12 bases lying between them. From germline, CDR1 is MGHDK and CDR2 SYGVNS.

The chain carries TRBV12-2 and TRBJ2-3; the table's D call TRBD2 went unverified against the DNA. TRBV12-2 is designated a pseudogene. The CDR3 loop spans 16 amino acids. The CDR3: CASPWGGRGRADTQYF. The CDR3 DNA reads as TGTGCAAGTCCCTGGGGAGGGCGGGGGCGCGCAGATACGCAGTATTTT.

V usage is TRBV7-2 and J usage is TRBJ2-7, with TRBD1 identical over 8 bases. CDR3 length: 16 amino acids. In germline, CDR1 is SGHTA, CDR2 FQGNSA. Trimming removed 5 bases from V and 1 base from J; junction bases left unmatched: 10. CDR3: CASSPRVGDRSYEQYF. The CDR3 DNA reads as TGTGCCAGCAGCCCCCGAGTGGGGGACAGGTCCTACGAGCAGTACTTC.

The chain has TRBV9 and TRBJ2-7; 10 bases align to TRBD2. This CDR3 spans 16 amino acids. The germline CDR1 and CDR2 sequences are SGDLS and YYNGEE. V lost 0 bases to trimming and J lost 5 bases; unmatched junction nucleotides: 8. CDR3 in amino acids: CASSVDSGTSAHEQYF. The CDR3 DNA reads TGTGCCAGCAGCGTAGACTCCGGGACTAGCGCCCACGAGCAGTACTTC.

By frequency in the sample, this clone is medium-sized. The chain has TRBV7-3 and TRBJ2-2; D is possibly TRBD2 (6 bases). V lost 1 base to trimming and J lost 1 base, with 7 bases between them. The CDR3 consists of 15 residues. Germline assignment: CDR1 SGHTA and CDR2 FQGTGA. DNA of the CDR3: TGTGCCAGCAGCTTAAAGGAGGGGAACACCGGGGAGCTGTTTTTT. Translation gives CASSLKEGNTGELFF.

This chain links TRBV7-9 with TRBJ1-5, with 8 positions matching TRBD1. Germline lookup yields CDR1 SEHNR and CDR2 FQNEAQ (reference sequence). V gave up 11 bases and J gave up 8 bases; unmatched junction bases: 11. This CDR3 region has 13 residues. CDR3 protein: CAGQTGAYEPQHF. Here the CDR3 DNA reads TGTGCCGGCCAGACAGGGGCGTACGAGCCCCAGCATTTT.

The rearrangement joins TRBV7-2 to TRBJ1-5; 8 bases line up with TRBD1. CDR1 and CDR2 (germline): SGHTA, FQGNSA. CDR3 length equals 16 residues. Losses at the gene ends were 5 bases for V and 1 base for J; bases not matched to a gene: 7. The CDR3 coding sequence is TGTGCCAGCAGCCCCCACAGGGGGAACAGCAATCAGCCCCAGCATTTT. Translation gives CASSPHRGNSNQPQHF.

This clone turned up a few times. V is TRBV19 and J is TRBJ1-4; D is perhaps TRBD1 (6 bases). The CDR3 runs to 15 residues. Germline V gives CDR1 LNHDA, CDR2 SQIVND (reference sequence). V was shortened by 5 bases and J by 6 bases, with 16 bases between the two germline ends. Here the CDR3 reads CASSPRGRGDEKLFF. CDR3 DNA sequence: TGTGCCAGTAGTCCTCGGGGCAGGGGTGATGAAAAACTGTTTTTT. The whole variable domain, filled in from reference TRBV19 and TRBJ1-4, reads DGGITQSPKYLFRKEGQNVTLSCEQNLNHDAMYWYRQDPGQGLRLIYYSQIVNDFQKGDIAEGYSVSREKKESFPLTVTSAQKNPTAFYLCASSPRGRGDEKLFFGSGTQLSVL.

The V and J genes are TRBV25-1 and TRBJ1-2; TRBD1 matches at 7 bases. This CDR3 has 14 amino acids. Germline CDR1 reads MGHDK; CDR2 reads SYGVNS. The trim removed 6 bases at V and 0 bases at J, leaving 4 bases unmatched. The CDR3 is CASRKGGANYGYTF. Written as DNA, the CDR3 is TGTGCCAGCAGAAAAGGGGGCGCTAACTATGGCTACACCTTC.

This clone has only a few counts. The rearrangement uses TRBV28 and TRBJ1-2; 10 bases line up with TRBD1. The length of the CDR3 is 15 residues. CDR1 is MDHEN, CDR2 SYDVKM, per germline. V lost 2 bases to trimming and J lost 4 bases; unmatched junction nucleotides: 4. The CDR3 protein is CASSLGGTGVYGYTF. CDR3 in DNA: TGTGCCAGCAGTTTAGGGGGGACAGGGGTCTATGGCTACACCTTC.

The chain employs TRBV7-6 and TRBJ2-5, with 10 nucleotides matching TRBD1. Germline V gives CDR1 SGHVS, CDR2 FNYEAQ. Unmatched junction bases numbered 3, after V lost 3 bases and J lost 5 bases. This CDR3 is 14 amino acids long. This CDR3 reads CASSLGQGFETQYF. CDR3 in DNA: TGTGCCAGCAGCTTGGGACAGGGGTTTGAGACCCAGTACTTC.